This T cell receptor beta chain was identified in a study of neurological immune-mediated disorders (dated by TCRdb to about 2019). As for the study more broadly: Peripheral blood TCR-beta repertoires from HTLV-I-associated myelopathy (HAM/TSP) patients, multiple sclerosis patients and healthy controls were compared by UMI-based sequencing. The 95 to 120 TCR-beta libraries covered PBMC samples along with longitudinal samples, technical triplicates, and paired sorted CD4+ and CD8+ T-cell subsets. The cohort was made up of around 70 subjects, consisting of 14 HAM/TSP patients, around 35 multiple sclerosis patients and around 20 healthy controls. Study-wide findings and limitations: TCR clonal expansion was highest in HAM/TSP patients and lowest in MS patients, with MS patients falling below even healthy controls. Expanded clones from different subjects shared no identical CDR3 amino acid sequences, which suggests that TCR-beta repertoires were private in all groups.

The CDR3 runs 15 residues from the cysteine to the phenylalanine. The retained sequence is limited to the CDR3, 45 bases, with the frame set at the first base. V sheds 2 bases and J sheds 1 base, leaving 11 bases between their ends. The germline V gene supplies CDR1 SGHTA and CDR2 FQGNSA. The healthy controls were volunteers from blood banks in Maryland, USA. Unsorted PBMC libraries were generated from 2 million PBMCs stored in RNAlater at -80 °C until RNA extraction. PBMCs were separated from peripheral blood using Ficoll-Hypaque density gradient centrifugation and then cryopreserved in liquid nitrogen. cDNA was synthesized by template-switch 5'RACE using a primer with a 10-nucleotide random unique molecular identifier that tagged each TCR transcript. Over 170 million TCR-beta sequences, covering 15-18 subjects, were produced in each sequencing run. The RNeasy kit was used to extract total RNA. TCR-beta VDJ regions were amplified with primers for the TCR constant region and the 5'RACE anchor, using the KAPA Real-time Library Amplification kit. Sample indexes and Illumina adaptors were added in a first PCR, after which library yield was increased in a second PCR. After Ampure bead purification, the roughly 650 bp TCR product was size-selected on a 2% E-gel SizeSelection system. Before pooling, libraries had their quality checked on a Bioanalyzer, their concentration measured with Qubit, and their quantity determined with the Kapa Library Quantification kit. Libraries were sequenced paired-end 2 x 150 bp on an Illumina HiSeq 2500. To increase sequence diversity, about 23-30% phiX was spiked into each library pool. The authors' pipeline ran thus. The UMI-based MiGEC pipeline processed quality-filtered reads and removed over 75% of raw TCR sequences during error correction. VDJ genes were aligned to IMGT germline references, and clonotypes were defined by unique CDR3 amino acid sequence plus V-J genes. VDJtools evaluated clonal expansion, Shannon diversity and CDR3 relatedness (CalcPairwiseDistances, ClusterSamples); CLCbio workbench built phylogenetic trees. Using coefficient-of-variation modelling across technical triplicates, the study counted a clone as expanded if it had at least 8 unique UMIs. TCRdb took the public reads, trimmed them with fastp at Q25, ran MiXCR for clone calling and kept in-frame beta chains. Rows with a matching CDR3 protein are joined into one entry that keeps the most common DNA and genes. Clone size and V and J calls follow TCRdb, not the original study. This sample lists tens of thousands of distinct CDR3 sequences; around 7.8% were detected once. The ten biggest clones cover around 4% of the sample.

This clonotype was observed many times. This receptor's antigen is unknown. Per-nucleotide qualities are absent, and no much larger clonotype sits a single base away. The sequencing input was PBMCs. This chain joins TRBV7-2 to TRBJ1-2; TRBD1 might be the D gene, on 5 matching bases. The TCR originated in a woman in her thirties or forties in good health. Here the CDR3 is given as CASSLWGRDNYGYTF. In nucleotide form, the sequence is TGTGCCAGCAGCTTATGGGGCAGGGATAACTATGGCTACACCTTC.